Listed here is a single TCR beta chain. The sample belongs to a study of T-cell reconstitution after alpha-beta-depleted transplantation in children. As it was prepared, the TCRbeta library received unique molecular identifiers. TCRdb reprocessed the PCR reads via MiXCR and lists one record per CDR3 protein. The sample includes about 540,000 distinct CDR3 sequences, 15% to 20% of them seen just once. The CDR3 is 15 residues long. V was cut by 6 bases and J by 5 bases, with 19 bases left in between. The sample in question was PBMCs from the stem cell graft donor, obtained from the stem cell graft. This clonotype was sampled from a human donor who donated a stem cell graft to a child with acute lymphoblastic leukemia. The chain couples TRBV12-3 or TRBV12-4 to TRBJ2-5; TRBD2 might be the D (5 bases). In DNA form, the CDR3 reads TGTGCCAGCAGCCCCGGGGTGACGGACGGGGAGACCCAGTACTTC. Amino acid sequence: CASSPGVTDGETQYF.